The rows below give T cell receptor beta chains drawn from one sample of a study of patients and donors after allogeneic stem cell transplantation. TCRdb used MiXCR to reprocess the RT-PCR reads, holding one entry per CDR3 protein. The sample yields about 410,000 distinct CDR3 sequences, approximately 16% seen once. The sequenced sample was blood, either unsorted or a sorted T cell fraction (not recorded which). The source is a human donor who was either an allogeneic HSCT recipient or a stem cell or donor lymphocyte infusion donor (not recorded which). It is not recorded whose cells these are; they may come from a transplant donor. CDR3s include the opening cysteine and the closing phenylalanine or tryptophan. Clone size is given for some rows only: seen once, a few or many times, or a class if the clone is expanded.

>few|TRBV6-9|8
CARLRGRF
>-|TRBV5-1|14
CASSLEGSRDTQYF
>-|TRBV11-3|15
CASSDPPRRGNEQFF
>-|TRBV9|18
CASSVAGTSGGRTGELFF
>few|TRBV20-1|14
CSARPRDYPYEQYF
>few|TRBV18|13
CASSPGQLYEQYF
>-|TRBV12-3/TRBV12-4|13
CASSPGGKETQYF
>few|TRBV10-2|16
CASRDSTGGIAGELFF
>-|TRBV2|20
CASSERRAFDPESGANVLTF
>-|TRBV2|14
CASISSGGWTEAFF
>few|TRBV9|16
CASSSVAGGPSYEQYF
>-|TRBV7-9|15
CASSSSPTLHTEAFF
>-|TRBV7-9|15
CASSLVETGHKGYTF
>few|TRBV12-3/TRBV12-4|14
CASSLAGTMQPQHF
>many|TRBV10-3|11
CGRQGNTEAFF
>few|TRBV30|12
CAYRQGTYEQYF
>-|TRBV27|11
CASSTGHEQYF
>-|TRBV6-1|13
CASNGLAPYEQYF
>-|TRBV28|13
CAMMNPNTGELFF
>few|TRBV19|12
CASSMGLPTQYF
>-|TRBV7-9|13
CASSPGKSDTQYF
>few|TRBV5-5|17
CASSQWGGQGFPYTQYF
>few|TRBV2|15
CASSGYSGITDTQYF
>-|TRBV10-3|15
CAIRPGTGGTGELFF
>few|TRBV7-9|17
CASRTDRARGVSTEAFF
>-|TRBV30|15
CAWSVGAGAFETQYF
>-|TRBV6-2/TRBV6-3|14
CASRAAGNTGELFF
>few|TRBV5-1|15
CASSLVGAPETEAFF
>few|TRBV27|13
CASSLSSSQPQHF
>-|TRBV5-1|16
CASSSTGGASTGELFF
>many|TRBV7-9|14
CASSLELTGEKLFF
>-|TRBV6-5|15
CASSYERGSTDTQYF
>-|TRBV28|15
CASSFARVSGNTIYF